This TCR beta chain was identified in a study of graft-versus-host responses after intestinal transplantation. Across the whole study: Induction using anti-thymocyte globulin, followed by tacrolimus and steroids for two to three years, was given to all recipients.

Study-wide findings and caveats: Detected in recipient marrow were GvH clones, some of which were first observed in ileum or blood. GvH clone levels peaked in circulation, and this peak was associated with early post-transplant HvG declines.

Turning to this clone: What it binds is unknown.

There are 16 residues in the CDR3. V lost 3 bases and J lost 4; bases outside the gene matches: 5. Looked up from germline, CDR1 is MNHEY and CDR2 is SVGAGI. Using immunoSEQ multiplex PCR, the repertoire was profiled, and TCRdb retains in-frame clones only, with some absent. The sample shows tens of thousands of clones, approximately 88% of them seen only once. The clonotype comes from a human donor who received an intestinal transplant. The sequencing here drew on unstimulated CD8+ T cells sorted from spleen or lymph node cells, taken before intestinal transplant. V and J are TRBV6-5 and TRBJ2-2; 10 nucleotides match TRBD2. The DNA for the CDR3 is TGTGCCAGCAGTTATAGCGGGAGGTTGGGCACCGGGGAGCTGTTTTTT. Translated, it gives CASSYSGRLGTGELFF.